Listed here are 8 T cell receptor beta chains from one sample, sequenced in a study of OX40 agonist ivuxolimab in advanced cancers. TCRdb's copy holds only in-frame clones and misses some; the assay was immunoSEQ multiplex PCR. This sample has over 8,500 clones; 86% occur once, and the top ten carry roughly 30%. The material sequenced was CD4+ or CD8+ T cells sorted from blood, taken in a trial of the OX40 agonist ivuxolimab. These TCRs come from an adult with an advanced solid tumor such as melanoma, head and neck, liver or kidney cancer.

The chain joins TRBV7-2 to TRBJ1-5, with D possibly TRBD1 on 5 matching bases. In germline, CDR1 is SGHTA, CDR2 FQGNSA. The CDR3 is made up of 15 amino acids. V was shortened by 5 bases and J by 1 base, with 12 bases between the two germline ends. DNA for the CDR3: TGTGCCAGCAGCCCCGGGGACCCAAGCAATCAGCCCCAGCATTTT. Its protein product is CASSPGDPSNQPQHF.

The CDR3 sequence is CASSSTGGGLAGVADTQYF. DNA for the CDR3: TGTGCCAGCAGCTCGACAGGGGGCGGACTAGCGGGAGTGGCAGATACGCAGTATTTT. The chain links TRBV7-6 to TRBJ2-3, with 13 nucleotides matching TRBD2. The CDR3 spans 19 residues. Germline CDR1 and CDR2: SGHVS and FNYEAQ. The V segment lost 4 bases and the J segment 4 bases; nucleotides outside the gene matches: 14.

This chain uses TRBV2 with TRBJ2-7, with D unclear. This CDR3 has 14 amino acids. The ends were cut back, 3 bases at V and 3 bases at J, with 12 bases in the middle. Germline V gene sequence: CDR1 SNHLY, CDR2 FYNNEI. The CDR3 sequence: CASSDPTENYEQYF. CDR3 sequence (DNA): TGTGCCAGCAGTGACCCGACTGAGAACTACGAGCAGTACTTC.

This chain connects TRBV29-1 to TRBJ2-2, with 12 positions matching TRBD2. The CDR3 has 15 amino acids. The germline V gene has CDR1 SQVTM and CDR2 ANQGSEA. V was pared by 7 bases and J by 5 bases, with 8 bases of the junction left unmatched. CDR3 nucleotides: TGCAGCGCAATACTAGCGGGAGGTTGGACCGGGGAGCTGTTTTTT. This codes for CSAILAGGWTGELFF.

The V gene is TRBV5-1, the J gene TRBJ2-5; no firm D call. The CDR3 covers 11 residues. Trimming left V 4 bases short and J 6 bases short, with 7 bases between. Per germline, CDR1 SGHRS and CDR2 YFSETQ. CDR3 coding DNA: TGCGCCAGCAGCGACGCACAGACCCAGTACTTC. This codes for CASSDAQTQYF.

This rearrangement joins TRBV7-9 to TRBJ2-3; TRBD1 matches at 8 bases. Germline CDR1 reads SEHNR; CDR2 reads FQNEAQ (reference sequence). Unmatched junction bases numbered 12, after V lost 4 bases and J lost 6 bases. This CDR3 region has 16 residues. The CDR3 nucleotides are TGTGCCAGCAGCTCCCTCCCGGGGCAGGGGGCGGATACGCAGTATTTT. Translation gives CASSSLPGQGADTQYF.

The CDR3 DNA follows: TGCGCCAGCAGCTTGGAGTTGGGGCTCGGGCCCAAAAACATTCAGTACTTC. Translated: CASSLELGLGPKNIQYF. The genes are TRBV5-1 and TRBJ2-4, with D perhaps TRBD1 (5 bases). Germline V CDR1 and CDR2: SGHRS, YFSETQ. The V and J ends lost 0 bases and 2 bases respectively, with 15 bases between them. The CDR3 runs to 17 residues.

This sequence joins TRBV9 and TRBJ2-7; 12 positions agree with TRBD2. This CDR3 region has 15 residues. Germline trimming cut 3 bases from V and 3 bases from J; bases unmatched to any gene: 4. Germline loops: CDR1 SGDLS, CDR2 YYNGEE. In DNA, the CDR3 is TGTGCCAGCAGCGGGGGGACTAGCGGGTTCTACGAGCAGTACTTC. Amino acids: CASSGGTSGFYEQYF.